A selection of T cell receptor beta chains follows, all from one sample in a study of blood T cell repertoires in COVID-19. Sequencing used immunoSEQ multiplex PCR; TCRdb keeps in-frame clones, though not all of them. The sample holds over 350,000 clones, 85% to 90% seen once. Sequencing was done on a sample of PBMCs or T cells enriched from blood (not recorded which). The receptors were gathered from a woman between 18 and 30 years old who had recovered from COVID-19. CDR3s include the opening cysteine and the closing phenylalanine or tryptophan. D genes are given only for firm matches. Part of the rows lack a size; the others show once, few, many or a class for expanded clones.

size	V	D	J	DNA	CDR3
-	TRBV9	-	TRBJ1-3	TGTGCCAGCAGCGTAGCCGCCGGGTTCTCTGGAAACACCATATATTTT	CASSVAAGFSGNTIYF
-	TRBV9	TRBD2	TRBJ2-3	TGTGCCAGCAGCGTAGGGACTAGCGGCACAGATACGCAGTATTTT	CASSVGTSGTDTQYF
-	TRBV13	-	TRBJ1-1	TGTGCCAGCAGCCGCTACAGACGGAACACTGAAGCTTTCTTT	CASSRYRRNTEAFF
-	TRBV27	-	TRBJ1-5	TGTGCCAGCAGTTTAAGCTATAGCAATCAGCCCCAGCATTTT	CASSLSYSNQPQHF
few	TRBV7-6	-	TRBJ1-5	TGTGCCAGCAGCCCTCAGGGGCTCGGCAATCAGCCCCAGCATTTT	CASSPQGLGNQPQHF
-	TRBV7-8	TRBD2	TRBJ2-1	TGTGCCAGCAGCTCCGGGCGGGGGGCTTCCTCCTACAATGAGCAGTTCTTC	CASSSGRGASSYNEQFF
-	TRBV9	-	TRBJ1-2	TGTGCCAGCAGCGTTATCCCGACAGAGGTTTCTTCGGGCGGCTACACCTTC	CASSVIPTEVSSGGYTF
once	TRBV27	TRBD1	TRBJ1-2	TGTGCCAGCAGACGCCGGGACAGTAACTATGGCTACACCTTC	CASRRRDSNYGYTF
-	TRBV24-1	TRBD1	TRBJ2-5	TGTGCCACCAGTGCCGACAGGGGGGGAGAGACCCAGTACTTC	CATSADRGGETQYF
-	TRBV7-2	TRBD2	TRBJ2-3	TGTGCCAGCAGCGCTCAAGCGGGGGGGCCAGATACGCAGTATTTT	CASSAQAGGPDTQYF
-	TRBV7-9	TRBD1	TRBJ2-3	TGTGCCAGCAGCTCACAGGGGGCGGCCGGCACAGATACGCAGTATTTT	CASSSQGAAGTDTQYF
-	TRBV4-3	-	TRBJ2-1	TGCGCCAGCAGCCCGACACCGTACAATGAGCAGTTCTTC	CASSPTPYNEQFF
-	TRBV29-1	TRBD2	TRBJ2-2	TGCAGCGTTGGGCTGCTAGCGGGGGGGCCTTTCACCGGGGAGCTGTTTTTT	CSVGLLAGGPFTGELFF
-	TRBV6-5	-	TRBJ1-5	TGTGCCAGCAGTTGGGGGCGCGAGGGCAATCAGCCCCAGCATTTT	CASSWGREGNQPQHF
-	TRBV11-2	TRBD1	TRBJ2-2	TGTGCCAGCAGCCTACAGGGGGCGAACACCGGGGAGCTGTTTTTT	CASSLQGANTGELFF
few	TRBV5-1	TRBD1	TRBJ1-2	TGCGCCAGCAGCCCCTATGGGACAGGGGATCCGAACTATGGCTACACCTTC	CASSPYGTGDPNYGYTF
once	TRBV6-5	-	TRBJ2-3	TGTGCCAGCACCATGAGGGGGACGGATACGCAGTATTTT	CASTMRGTDTQYF
-	TRBV29-1	TRBD1	TRBJ2-1	TGCAGCGTGGAGGACAGGTACAATGAGCAGTTCTTC	CSVEDRYNEQFF
-	TRBV4-1	-	TRBJ1-2	TGCGCCAGCAGCCAAGGGAGAGGCTACACCTTC	CASSQGRGYTF
few	TRBV12-3/TRBV12-4	-	TRBJ2-7	TGTGCCAGCAGCCACAGTACTAGTTCCGAGCAGTACTTC	CASSHSTSSEQYF
-	TRBV30	-	TRBJ1-4	TGTGCCTGGACCCTTGCGGGGGGGAGGGTGGAAAAACTGTTTTTT	CAWTLAGGRVEKLFF
-	TRBV7-3	TRBD1	TRBJ2-6	TGTGCCAGCAGCCTTCCTGGACAGGGGGCGCAGGGGGCCAACGTCCTGACTTTC	CASSLPGQGAQGANVLTF
-	TRBV6-1	-	TRBJ2-3	TGTGCCAGCAGTGGCCCCTTCGGGATTGACTTAGATACGCAGTATTTT	CASSGPFGIDLDTQYF